What follows describes a single T cell receptor beta chain. Its antigen is not identified. The repertoire was sequenced with immunoSEQ multiplex PCR; TCRdb's copy has only in-frame clones and lacks some. The data contain about 130,000 clones, approximately 85% of them singletons. These data belong to a study of cytotoxic CD8 clonotypes in ibrutinib-treated CLL. Study at large: Per sample, productive templates averaged nearly 260,000 and productive rearrangements averaged about 100,000.

The V segment lost 3 bases and the J segment 6 bases; nucleotides outside the gene matches: 5. This CDR3 has 14 amino acids. Germline CDR1 reads KGHSH; CDR2 reads LQKENI. Study-wide points: Circulating CD8+ T-cell counts were tracked by baseline clonality, which exceeded that of age-matched healthy donors.

The chain uses TRBV18 and TRBJ2-1; 7 nucleotides agree with TRBD2. The receptor comes from a human donor with chronic lymphocytic leukemia. The material was PBMCs, obtained after 24 months of ibrutinib treatment. CDR3 sequence (DNA): TGTGCCAGCTCACCCTCTAGCGGAGCCAATGAGCAGTTCTTC. It encodes CASSPSSGANEQFF. Supplemented by reference TRBV18 and TRBJ2-1, the full variable domain reads NAGVMQNPRHLVRRRGQEARLRCSPMKGHSHVYWYRQLPEEGLKFMVYLQKENIIDESGMPKERFSAEFPKEGPSILRIQQVVRGDSAAYFCASSPSSGANEQFFGPGTRLTVL.